The 21 T cell receptor beta chains below were found in one sample sequenced in a study of cytomegalovirus exposure and HLA in healthy donors. Primers for the PCR totalled 60 Vbeta and 13 Jbeta. Profiling relied on immunoSEQ multiplex PCR, and the TCRdb table lists in-frame clones only, not all of them. This sample's table has 80,000 to 100,000 clones. Sequences were obtained from PBMCs. These receptors came from a man between 50 and 59 years old in good health and CMV-seronegative.

The rearrangement joins TRBV19 to TRBJ1-3; no clear D. Germline V gene data show CDR1 as LNHDA and CDR2 as SQIVND (reference sequence). V was pared by 7 bases and J by 0 bases, with 13 bases between. The CDR3 runs 15 residues. The DNA of the CDR3 is TGTGCCAGTAACCCCACTGTATTCTCTGGAAACACCATATATTTT. Translated: CASNPTVFSGNTIYF.

This chain joins TRBV25-1 and TRBJ2-4; maybe TRBD1 (6 bases). This CDR3 is 16 amino acids long. CDR1 and CDR2 (germline): MGHDK, SYGVNS. With 0 bases removed from V and 3 bases from J, the gap between germline ends came to 12 bases. Here the CDR3 reads CASSEYYRDLKNIQYF. For the CDR3, the DNA is TGTGCCAGCAGTGAATATTACAGGGACCTCAAAAACATTCAGTACTTC.

The CDR3 loop is CASSPLASGTGELFF. The DNA for the CDR3 is TGTGCCAGCTCACCACTCGCTAGCGGCACCGGGGAGCTGTTTTTT. J is TRBJ2-2 and V is TRBV18; 7 bases agree with TRBD2. This CDR3 is built from 15 residues. Germline V gene data show CDR1 as KGHSH and CDR2 as LQKENI. V lost 1 base and J lost 4; bases outside the gene matches: 3.

This chain uses TRBV5-1 with TRBJ1-3; D remains ambiguous. V was clipped by 4 bases and J by 0 bases, with 8 bases between them. The CDR3 has 14 amino acids. Per the germline V gene, CDR1 is SGHRS and CDR2 is YFSETQ. CDR3 coding DNA: TGCGCCAGCAGCCCATCCTACTCTGGAAACACCATATATTTT. Encoded protein: CASSPSYSGNTIYF.

V gene TRBV7-3 combines with J gene TRBJ2-1; a weak D match, TRBD1 (5 bases). The CDR3 runs 15 residues. The V gene lost 5 bases and the J gene lost 6 bases, with 17 bases spanning the gap. From germline, CDR1 is SGHTA and CDR2 FQGTGA. For the CDR3, the DNA is TGTGCCAGCAGCGATTCTCCAGGGAAGGGCAATGAGCAGTTCTTC. Its protein product is CASSDSPGKGNEQFF.

The chain recombines TRBV7-8 with TRBJ2-7, with 9 bases lining up with TRBD1. The germline CDR1 and CDR2 sequences are SGHVS and FQNEAQ. The CDR3 contains 17 residues. The V segment lost 3 bases and the J segment 3 bases; nucleotides outside the gene matches: 12. For the CDR3, the DNA is TGTGCCAGCAGCTTGGGTCTGTGGGACAGGGATAACTACGAGCAGTACTTC. Residues: CASSLGLWDRDNYEQYF.

The chain is built from TRBV10-1 and TRBJ1-1, with no clear D. From germline, CDR1 is WNHNN and CDR2 SYGVQD (reference sequence). Trimming removed 2 bases from V and 3 bases from J, with 7 bases in between. CDR3 size: 13 residues. This CDR3 is CASSERVDTEAFF. The CDR3 DNA sequence: TGCGCCAGCAGTGAGAGAGTCGACACTGAAGCTTTCTTT.

DNA of the CDR3: TGTGCCAGCAGTCCGGGACACAACCAAGAGACCCAGTACTTC. Protein product: CASSPGHNQETQYF. This chain uses TRBV28 with TRBJ2-5; TRBD1 is a possible D gene (6 bases). V was cut by 5 bases and J by 0 bases, with 10 bases left in between. Germline V gene lookup returns CDR1 MDHEN and CDR2 SYDVKM. The length of the CDR3 is 14 residues. The full variable domain, in which reference TRBV28 and TRBJ2-5 provide the parts outside the CDR3, is DVKVTQSSRYLVKRTGEKVFLECVQDMDHENMFWYRQDPGLGLRLIYFSYDVKMKEKGDIPEGYSVSREKKERFSLILESASTNQTSMYLCASSPGHNQETQYFGPGTRLLVL.

The V gene is TRBV18, the J gene TRBJ1-1; unclear D gene. Germline CDR1 and CDR2: KGHSH and LQKENI. The V end was cut by 4 bases, the J end by 2 bases, with 14 bases between. The CDR3 runs to 15 residues. The CDR3 bases are TGTGCCAGCTCACTTTCCGGGTCACCTAACACTGAAGCTTTCTTT. This gives the protein CASSLSGSPNTEAFF.

With respect to this clone: Other nucleotide sequences from this sample produce the same CDR3. V usage is TRBV5-1 and J usage is TRBJ1-2; TRBD1 matches 7 bases. J lost 7 bases, V lost 0 bases, and 3 bases had no gene match. This CDR3 is built from 13 residues. Germline-derived CDR1 and CDR2 are SGHRS and YFSETQ. The CDR3 coding sequence is TGCGCCAGCAGCTTGGGACAGGGATCTGGCTACACCTTC. Protein sequence: CASSLGQGSGYTF.

The chain couples TRBV19 to TRBJ2-2; D unresolved. CDR1 LNHDA and CDR2 SQIVND come from the germline V gene (reference sequence). The CDR3 totals 13 residues. V was clipped by 7 bases and J by 3 bases, with 9 bases between them. Here the CDR3 DNA reads TGTGCCAGTAATCGAGAACACACCGGGGAGCTGTTTTTT. Translation gives CASNREHTGELFF.

This chain links TRBV4-1 with TRBJ2-2; D uncertain. CDR1 is MGHRA and CDR2 is YSYEKL in the germline V gene. The CDR3 contains 12 residues. Deletions cut 4 bases from V and 5 bases from J, with 5 bases between. CDR3 region: CASSLRTGELFF. CDR3 sequence (DNA): TGCGCCAGCAGCCTGAGGACCGGGGAGCTGTTTTTT.

The J gene is TRBJ2-7, the V gene TRBV7-6; D is perhaps TRBD2 (6 bases). The CDR3 spans 14 residues. The germline gives CDR1 SGHVS, CDR2 FNYEAQ. Deletions cut 5 bases from V and 6 bases from J, with 17 bases between. The DNA for the CDR3 is TGTGCCAGCAGCGGGGGGACTCCTGGAACCGAGCAGTACTTC. Its translation is CASSGGTPGTEQYF.

The chain joins TRBV19 to TRBJ1-5; 7 bases fit TRBD1. Germline V CDR1 and CDR2: LNHDA, SQIVND (reference sequence). Trimming cost V 5 bases and J 6 bases; bases outside gene matches: 10. The CDR3 loop spans 15 amino acids. For the CDR3, the DNA is TGTGCCAGTAGTCCCGACAGGGCACGGTTTCAGCCCCAGCATTTT. Translated, it gives CASSPDRARFQPQHF.

V and J are TRBV7-3 and TRBJ2-2; TRBD1 aligns across 9 bases. V lost 3 bases, J lost 5 bases, and 7 bases stayed unmatched. Germline V gene data show CDR1 as SGHTA and CDR2 as FQGTGA. This CDR3 comprises 16 residues. CDR3 residues: CASSLSGTGWTGELFF. The CDR3, as DNA: TGTGCCAGCAGCTTGTCCGGGACAGGGTGGACCGGGGAGCTGTTTTTT.

J is TRBJ2-7 and V is TRBV18; D is unclear. The germline V gene has CDR1 KGHSH and CDR2 LQKENI. Trimming took 1 base from V and 5 from J, leaving 6 bases between them. CDR3 size: 12 residues. The CDR3 DNA is TGTGCCAGCTCACCACGAGAGGACGAGCAGTACTTC. Its protein product is CASSPREDEQYF.

The chain combines TRBV7-2 with TRBJ2-5; 8 bases are a match to TRBD2. This CDR3 is built from 17 residues. J gave up 9 bases and V 6 bases, and 21 bases lay outside the gene matches. Germline CDR1 reads SGHTA; CDR2 reads FQGNSA. DNA for the CDR3: TGTGCCAGCAGTTCTATAATGGGGCTAGCGGGTCGGGGGGCCCAGTACTTC. Amino acid sequence: CASSSIMGLAGRGAQYF.

The chain carries TRBV11-2 and TRBJ2-1; the match to TRBD1 covers 7 bases. V shed 5 bases, J shed 5 bases, and the junction held 9 bases outside the gene matches. The CDR3 extends over 15 amino acids. The germline gives CDR1 SGHAT, CDR2 FQNNGV. For the CDR3, the DNA is TGTGCCAGCAGCCCCCAGACAGGGACGCACAATGAGCAGTTCTTC. It specifies CASSPQTGTHNEQFF.

CDR3 bases: TGCAGTGCTTCAGGGAGGAACACCATATATTTT. As protein: CSASGRNTIYF. The chain recombines TRBV20-1 with TRBJ1-3; D might be TRBD1 (5 bases). The CDR3 sequence is 11 residues long. V was clipped by 5 bases and J by 7 bases, with 9 bases between them. Germline CDR1 DFQATT, CDR2 SNEGSKA (reference sequence).

V and J are TRBV6-4 and TRBJ1-2; 11 bases match TRBD1. Germline CDR1 reads MRHNA; CDR2 reads SNTAGT. Trimming removed 6 bases from V and 7 bases from J; junction bases left unmatched: 7. The CDR3 consists of 14 residues. The CDR3 nucleotides are TGTGCCAGCAGAGCAGGACAGGGGGCTTTTGGCTACACCTTC. As protein: CASRAGQGAFGYTF.

As regards this clone: In the same sample, other DNA sequences code for this CDR3. This rearrangement joins TRBV7-3 to TRBJ1-5; weak D call: TRBD1 (6 bases). This CDR3 comprises 13 residues. CDR1 is SGHTA, CDR2 FQGTGA, per germline. V gave up 6 bases and J gave up 4 bases, with 10 bases separating them. In DNA, the CDR3 is TGTGCCAGCAGTCTAGACAGGAATCAGCCCCAGCATTTT. Translated: CASSLDRNQPQHF.